This T cell receptor (beta chain) comes out of a study of neurological immune-mediated disorders. Unsorted libraries came from 2 million PBMCs stored at -80 °C. TCRdb reprocessed the 5' RACE reads via MiXCR and lists one record per CDR3 protein. This sample yields 45,000 to 65,000 distinct CDR3 sequences, of which roughly 4.3% are seen a single time; about 3.1% belongs to the top ten. This CDR3 is 16 amino acids long. From germline, CDR1 is SGHRS and CDR2 YFSETQ. V was pared by 2 bases and J by 0 bases, with 5 bases of the junction left unmatched. This clonotype was recorded many times. The antigen is not known. General study results and limits: TCR clonal expansion peaked in HTLV-1-associated myelopathy patients and was lowest in multiple sclerosis patients.

The chain links TRBV5-1 to TRBJ1-1; 9 nucleotides match TRBD1. The source material was PBMCs. This TCR derives from a man over 45 with multiple sclerosis. CDR3 coding DNA: TGCGCCAGCAGCTTCGGACAGGGGAGGATGAACACTGAAGCTTTCTTT. It yields the protein CASSFGQGRMNTEAFF. Combining the CDR3 with reference TRBV5-1 and TRBJ1-1 gives the whole variable domain KAGVTQTPRYLIKTRGQQVTLSCSPISGHRSVSWYQQTPGQGLQFLFEYFSETQRNKGNFPGRFSGRQFSNSRSEMNVSTLELGDSALYLCASSFGQGRMNTEAFFGQGTRLTVV.